The T cell receptor (beta chain) under discussion was sequenced for a study of cytomegalovirus exposure and HLA in healthy donors. The CDR3 extends over 19 amino acids. PCR amplification relied on 60 Vbeta primers (plus 13 Jbeta primers). The data were produced by immunoSEQ multiplex PCR, yet TCRdb's version contains in-frame clones alone and is incomplete. Among over 90,000 clones, 60% to 75% were seen once, and the ten largest hold 2.5% to 3.5%. The TCR originated in a man in his sixties in good health and CMV-seronegative. V usage is TRBV21-1 and J usage is TRBJ1-1; the D call in the table, TRBD1, was not verified against the DNA. TRBV21-1 has pseudogene status. Sequencing was performed on PBMCs. The CDR3 bases are TGTGCCAGCAGTGGAGGATCCGGGACAGGGCACAACCTGCTCACTGAAGCTTTCTTT. Protein: CASSGGSGTGHNLLTEAFF.